One T cell receptor (beta chain) is described in this entry. The germline gene is not matched at one end of the junction; a read error may be the cause. This specimen belongs to a study of T cell changes during pregnancy in multiple sclerosis. Per germline, CDR1 SSHAT and CDR2 FNYEAQ (reference sequence). The CDR3 consists of 16 residues. Here immunoSEQ multiplex PCR was the method, and the copy in TCRdb shows in-frame clones only, minus some. The sample lists around 120,000 clones, roughly nine tenths occurring once. This TCR came from a female donor with multiple sclerosis, enrolled in a pregnancy study. The material sequenced was peripheral blood, taken after pregnancy. The J gene is TRBJ2-2, the V gene TRBV7-7; 10 nucleotides match TRBD2. The CDR3 reads CASSPLAGANTGELFF. The CDR3 DNA follows: TGTGCTAGCAGTCCTCTAGCGGGGGCGAACACCGGGGAGCTGTTTTTT.